Sequencing of this T cell receptor (beta chain) was carried out in a study of vaccination and CD4 T cells after COVID-19. Treatment noted: roughly 10-day PBMC culture with coronavirus spike peptide pools or control peptides (ViraFEST assay). The study sequenced cultured CD4+ T cell DNA using the Oncomine TCR Beta short-read assay. One entry per CDR3 protein, called by TCRdb with MiXCR from the PCR reads. The table records about 19,000 distinct CDR3 sequences, about 56% of them present only once. For this clonotype: Its antigen is currently unknown.

Looked up from germline, CDR1 is SGHNT and CDR2 is YYREEE (reference sequence). The CDR3 is made up of 14 amino acids. The V end lost 3 bases, the J end lost 10 bases, and 18 bases lay between the germline ends. Sequencing used CD4+ T cells from blood, cultured in vitro, obtained before SARS-CoV-2 vaccination. This sequence originates from a human donor who had recovered from COVID-19. The chain uses TRBV5-4 and TRBJ2-3, with TRBD2 as a possible D gene (6 bases). The CDR3: CASSSGTGIWAQYF. The CDR3 DNA is TGTGCCAGCAGCTCCGGGACTGGAATCTGGGCGCAGTATTTT.